The present T cell receptor beta chain was sequenced within a study of blood T cell repertoires in COVID-19. Overall study: COVID-19 samples from acute and convalescent phases originated in the United States, Italy and Spain. From T cells, B-cell-depleted T cells, or PBMCs came the material, which was cDNA or gDNA.

The germline V gene has CDR1 SGHVS and CDR2 FNYEAQ. This CDR3 spans 15 amino acids. V gave up 2 bases and J gave up 2 bases; unmatched junction bases: 5. Repertoires were generated with immunoSEQ multiplex PCR, while TCRdb's copy carries only in-frame clones and drops some. The data show a few hundred thousand clones, with 65% to 90% seen just once and roughly 6.6% held by the top ten. This chain joins TRBV7-6 and TRBJ2-5; 7 nucleotides agree with TRBD2. Sequenced sample: peripheral blood. The TCR comes from a woman aged 55-75 years with COVID-19, enrolled during active disease. As DNA, the CDR3 is TGTGCCAGCAGCTTACGGGTTAGCGGGCAAGAGACCCAGTACTTC. Protein: CASSLRVSGQETQYF.